This passage covers 8 T cell receptor beta chains from one sample sequenced in a study of T-cell reconstitution after alpha-beta-depleted transplantation in children. Unique molecular identifiers were incorporated into the prepared TCRbeta library. TCRdb processed the PCR reads anew with MiXCR; each CDR3 protein has one entry. The repertoire has some 840,000 distinct CDR3 sequences, under 20% of them found once; the top ten carry 5%. The starting material was PBMCs, mostly from graft donor cells, obtained 360 days after TCRalphabeta/CD19-depleted stem cell transplant. These receptors originate from a male patient younger than 18 who had a stem cell transplant for acute lymphoblastic leukemia, so the T cells may come from the graft donor.

This clonotype was counted ten times or more. Sequence at one end of the junction differs from germline and may be a read error. V usage is TRBV28 and J usage is TRBJ2-2; perhaps TRBD1 as D (6 bases). The CDR3 runs 15 residues. Germline V gives CDR1 MDHEN, CDR2 SYDVKM. CDR3 bases: TGTGCCAGCAGCCTTTGGACAGCGAAGACCGGGGAGCTGTTTTTT. Amino acid sequence: CASSLWTAKTGELFF.

The V gene is TRBV7-3, the J gene TRBJ2-1; possibly TRBD2 for D (5 bases). The V end lost 5 bases, the J end lost 16 bases, and 18 bases lay between the germline ends. The CDR3 length is 12 residues. CDR1 is SGHTA, CDR2 FQGTGA, per germline. The CDR3 bases are TGTGCCAGCAGCCATGACTACGGCCCCTGTTTCTTC. Residues: CASSHDYGPCFF.

This chain connects TRBV3-1 to TRBJ2-2; D possibly uses TRBD1 or TRBD2 (6 bases each). CDR1 is LGHDT and CDR2 is YNNKEL in the germline V gene (reference sequence). The CDR3 runs 16 residues. With 0 bases removed from V and 1 base from J, the gap between germline ends came to 9 bases. For the CDR3, the DNA is TGTGCCAGCAGCCAAGATGGAGGGGGGAACACCGGGGAGCTGTTTTTT. This codes for CASSQDGGGNTGELFF.

The V call is TRBV24-1, the J call TRBJ1-5; D perhaps matches TRBD1 (5 bases). V was pared by 3 bases and J by 3 bases, with 11 bases between. In germline, CDR1 is KGHDR, CDR2 SFDVKD. The CDR3 loop spans 15 amino acids. CDR3 coding DNA: TGTGCCACCAGTGATGCGACAGCCCTCAATCAGCCCCAGCATTTT. Translated, it gives CATSDATALNQPQHF.

This clonotype was seen repeatedly, ten times or more. The V and J genes are TRBV28 and TRBJ2-7; D unclear. The CDR3 runs to 15 residues. V was pared by 5 bases and J by 0 bases, with 14 bases between. Germline lookup yields CDR1 MDHEN and CDR2 SYDVKM. The CDR3 bases are TGTGCCAGCAGTACCCCCCAGCGCGCCTCCTACGAGCAGTACTTC. As protein: CASSTPQRASYEQYF. The entire variable domain, with the rest obtained from reference TRBV28 and TRBJ2-7, is as follows: DVKVTQSSRYLVKRTGEKVFLECVQDMDHENMFWYRQDPGLGLRLIYFSYDVKMKEKGDIPEGYSVSREKKERFSLILESASTNQTSMYLCASSTPQRASYEQYFGPGTRLTVT.

The rearrangement joins TRBV11-2 to TRBJ1-3; D gene ambiguous. The length of the CDR3 is 17 residues. Germline CDR1 and CDR2: SGHAT and FQNNGV. Trimming pared 5 bases from V and 0 bases from J, leaving 17 bases between. The CDR3 protein is CASSVGYVWSSGNTIYF. CDR3 DNA: TGTGCCAGCAGCGTCGGTTACGTTTGGAGCTCTGGAAACACCATATATTTT.

This chain connects TRBV29-1 to TRBJ2-1; TRBD1 aligns across 7 bases. The germline V gene has CDR1 SQVTM and CDR2 ANQGSEA. V lost 4 bases, J lost 5 bases, and 8 bases stayed unmatched. The length of the CDR3 is 14 residues. CDR3 residues: CSVGGTVLNNEQFF. The CDR3 DNA reads TGCAGCGTTGGTGGGACAGTTCTTAACAATGAGCAGTTCTTC.

The gene calls are TRBV20-1 and TRBJ2-3; D gene unclear. The CDR3 totals 16 residues. Germline CDR1 is DFQATT and CDR2 is SNEGSKA (reference sequence). V dropped 6 bases and J dropped 3 bases, with 22 bases sitting between them. The CDR3 region is CSAPDLLKTVTDTQYF. The CDR3 region has the DNA TGCAGTGCCCCAGACCTTCTTAAGACCGTGACAGATACGCAGTATTTT.